This TCR beta chain came from a study of Graves' ophthalmopathy and Graves' hyperthyroidism. RNA transcripts were the template, and TCR beta CDR3 regions were amplified from them. Second-round multiplex PCR came after first-round RT-PCR with HTBI primers. TCRdb reprocessed the multiplex PCR reads via MiXCR and lists one record per CDR3 protein. The data contain approximately 480,000 distinct CDR3 sequences, around 14% of them singletons. The CDR3 has 13 amino acids. Trimming removed 1 base at V and 6 bases at J, with 9 bases between. From germline, CDR1 is MGHRA and CDR2 YSYEKL. This clonotype was seen many times. The study excluded patients with other autoimmune diseases, uncontrolled infections, pregnancy or lactation.

This chain links TRBV4-1 with TRBJ1-1; no definite D call. The clonotype originates from a woman in her twenties or thirties with Graves' ophthalmopathy. Input material: blood. CDR3 coding DNA: TGCGCCAGCAGCCAAGTGACTGTTGCTGAAGCTTTCTTT. This sequence encodes CASSQVTVAEAFF.